This TCR beta chain was identified in a study of shared clonotypes between healthy human individuals. Germline assignment: CDR1 SNHLY and CDR2 FYNNEI. The CDR3 totals 14 residues. J was trimmed by 3 bases and V by 8 bases; bases with no gene match: 8. Some clones are missing from TCRdb's copy, which holds only in-frame ones; the method was immunoSEQ multiplex PCR. The repertoire consists of about a million clones, with about 70% occurring once and the leading ten covering over 1.3%. This clonotype was obtained from a man younger than 35 in good health. The chain has TRBV2 and TRBJ2-3, with 7 bases identical to TRBD2. Input material: memory CD4+ T cells sorted from blood. Subset specified: CD45RA-negative fraction. The CDR3 DNA sequence: TGTGCCAGCGGGCGGCGACTAGCAACAGATACGCAGTATTTT. This codes for CASGRRLATDTQYF.